The next 15 T cell receptor beta chains were all read from a single sample in a study of T-cell reconstitution after alpha-beta-depleted transplantation in children. It was with unique molecular identifiers that the TCRbeta library was prepared. TCRdb recomputed calls from the PCR reads with MiXCR, one row per CDR3 protein. The table includes about 690,000 distinct CDR3 sequences, approximately 17% detected once. This sample comprised PBMCs from the stem cell graft donor, obtained from the stem cell graft. The receptors shown here come from a human donor who donated a stem cell graft to a child with acute myeloid leukemia.

The chain combines TRBV7-9 with TRBJ1-3, with 8 bases identical to TRBD1. From germline, CDR1 is SEHNR and CDR2 FQNEAQ (reference sequence). V lost 2 bases to trimming and J lost 2 bases; unmatched junction nucleotides: 5. This CDR3 spans 16 amino acids. For the CDR3, the DNA is TGTGCCAGCAGCTTAACAGGGGGAATCGCTGGAAACACCATATATTTT. Its protein product is CASSLTGGIAGNTIYF.

With regard to this clonotype: This sequence may be a read error, since a much larger clone differs from it by one base. DNA of the CDR3: TGCAGTGCTAGAGGGGTCAGGGGAGGCTACACCTTC. The encoded protein is CSARGVRGGYTF. This chain connects TRBV20-1 to TRBJ1-2, with D possibly matching TRBD1 (6 bases). V shed 1 base and J shed 8 bases, with 11 bases lying between them. This CDR3 has 12 amino acids. CDR1 is DFQATT and CDR2 is SNEGSKA in the germline V gene (reference sequence).

The chain uses TRBV5-1 and TRBJ2-1, with D unresolved. The CDR3 sequence is 15 residues long. Germline CDR1 SGHRS, CDR2 YFSETQ. Trimming left V 2 bases short and J 1 base short, with 10 bases between. CDR3 coding DNA: TGCGCCAGCAGCTTAAGACCCGGATCCTACAATGAGCAGTTCTTC. Protein: CASSLRPGSYNEQFF. Complete variable domain (other parts from reference TRBV5-1 and TRBJ2-1): KAGVTQTPRYLIKTRGQQVTLSCSPISGHRSVSWYQQTPGQGLQFLFEYFSETQRNKGNFPGRFSGRQFSNSRSEMNVSTLELGDSALYLCASSLRPGSYNEQFFGPGTRLTVL.

This clonotype was detected a few times. The J gene is TRBJ1-6, the V gene TRBV15, with 9 bases matching TRBD1. V was pared by 1 base and J by 7 bases, with 5 bases of the junction left unmatched. Per the germline V gene, CDR1 is LNHNV and CDR2 is YYDKDF (reference sequence). The CDR3 consists of 16 residues. Here the CDR3 reads CATSRGAGQGNSPLHF. In nucleotides, the CDR3 is TGTGCCACCAGCAGAGGTGCGGGACAGGGCAATTCACCCCTCCACTTT.

This clonotype was observed at least ten times. The chain couples TRBV29-1 to TRBJ1-1, with TRBD1 matching over 7 bases. V shed 7 bases, J shed 6 bases, and the junction held 11 bases outside the gene matches. The V gene's germline CDR1 is SQVTM and CDR2 ANQGSEA. The CDR3 is 13 amino acids. The CDR3 loop is CSAQTGRGAEAFF. The CDR3 region has the DNA TGCAGCGCACAGACAGGGAGAGGCGCTGAAGCTTTCTTT.

This clonotype was counted between two and nine times. The rearrangement links TRBV6-5 to TRBJ1-2; the match to TRBD1 covers 7 bases. The CDR3 is made up of 14 amino acids. V was clipped by 5 bases and J by 4 bases; unmatched bases: 7. The germline CDR1 and CDR2 sequences are MNHEY and SVGAGI. The CDR3 region is CASSLDREGYGYTF. CDR3 bases: TGTGCCAGCAGTCTCGACAGGGAGGGCTATGGCTACACCTTC.

This clonotype was recorded many times. The chain uses TRBV29-1 and TRBJ2-2, with 9 bases fitting TRBD1. There are 15 residues in the CDR3. The V gene's germline CDR1 is SQVTM and CDR2 ANQGSEA. J lost 8 bases, V lost 7 bases, and 14 bases had no gene match. CDR3: CSGRGTGTYSGELFF. The CDR3 region has the DNA TGCAGCGGACGAGGGACAGGGACGTACTCGGGGGAGCTGTTTTTT.

The V gene is TRBV20-1, the J gene TRBJ1-2, with 7 bases lining up with TRBD1. This CDR3 region has 16 residues. Germline lookup yields CDR1 DFQATT and CDR2 SNEGSKA (reference sequence). The DNA for the CDR3 is TGCAGCGCCCAGGCACAGGGCTATTCTTTACAGGGGGGCTACACCTTC. Its protein is CSAQAQGYSLQGGYTF.

This clonotype appeared many times. V gene TRBV20-1 combines with J gene TRBJ2-5; D is unclear. V lost 4 bases, J lost 0 bases, and 6 bases lay in between. Germline lookup yields CDR1 DFQATT and CDR2 SNEGSKA (reference sequence). The CDR3 runs to 12 residues. In DNA form, the CDR3 reads TGCAGTGCTATCCGGGACCAAGAGACCCAGTACTTC. Amino acids: CSAIRDQETQYF.

This clonotype was recorded at least ten times. CDR3 sequence: CASSSLGTGVDEQYF. The CDR3 nucleotides are TGTGCCAGCAGCTCCCTGGGAACAGGGGTCGACGAGCAGTACTTC. This rearrangement joins TRBV5-4 to TRBJ2-7; 7 bases are shared with TRBD1. The trim removed 3 bases at V and 5 bases at J, leaving 11 bases unmatched. The CDR3 runs 15 residues. Germline V CDR1 and CDR2: SGHNT, YYREEE (reference sequence).

This clonotype was seen only a few times. The rearrangement links TRBV29-1 to TRBJ1-1; D unclear. V was cut by 7 bases and J by 0 bases, with 9 bases left in between. This CDR3 has 12 residues. CDR1 is SQVTM and CDR2 is ANQGSEA in the germline V gene. CDR3 region: CSGGRLNTEAFF. In DNA, the CDR3 is TGCAGCGGAGGACGGTTGAACACTGAAGCTTTCTTT.

This clonotype was seen many times. V usage is TRBV20-1 and J usage is TRBJ2-7; the D gene is possibly TRBD1 (7 bases). From germline, CDR1 is DFQATT and CDR2 SNEGSKA (reference sequence). Deletions cut 5 bases from V and 2 bases from J, with 13 bases between. This CDR3 has 13 amino acids. The CDR3 is CSARQGEAYEQYV. In DNA form, the CDR3 reads TGCAGTGCTCGTCAGGGGGAGGCCTACGAGCAGTACGTC.

This clonotype came up many times. V and J are TRBV12-3 or TRBV12-4 and TRBJ1-6; the D is unclear. With 6 bases removed from V and 15 bases from J, the gap between germline ends came to 15 bases. This CDR3 has 12 residues. The CDR3 loop is CASSLNSVFLHF. For the CDR3, the DNA is TGTGCCAGCAGCCTCAACAGCGTTTTCCTCCACTTT.

In its sample, this clonotype was seen a few times. This may be a read error: a much more frequent sequence differs by one nucleotide. The chain is built from TRBV14 and TRBJ2-7; D is unclear. In germline, CDR1 is SGHDN, CDR2 FVKESK. The V end lost 4 bases, the J end lost 1 base, and 8 bases lay between the germline ends. CDR3 length equals 13 residues. CDR3 sequence (DNA): TGTGCCAGCAGCCCCCGACGGTCCTACGAGCAGTACTTC. Amino acids: CASSPRRSYEQYF.

The genes are TRBV20-1 and TRBJ2-7; D might be TRBD1 or TRBD2, each matching 5 bases. Trimming pared 5 bases from V and 5 bases from J, leaving 13 bases between. The CDR3 loop spans 12 amino acids. Germline V gene lookup returns CDR1 DFQATT and CDR2 SNEGSKA (reference sequence). The CDR3 here is CSAGRGPDEQYF. The CDR3, as DNA: TGCAGTGCTGGCCGGGGCCCAGACGAGCAGTACTTC.